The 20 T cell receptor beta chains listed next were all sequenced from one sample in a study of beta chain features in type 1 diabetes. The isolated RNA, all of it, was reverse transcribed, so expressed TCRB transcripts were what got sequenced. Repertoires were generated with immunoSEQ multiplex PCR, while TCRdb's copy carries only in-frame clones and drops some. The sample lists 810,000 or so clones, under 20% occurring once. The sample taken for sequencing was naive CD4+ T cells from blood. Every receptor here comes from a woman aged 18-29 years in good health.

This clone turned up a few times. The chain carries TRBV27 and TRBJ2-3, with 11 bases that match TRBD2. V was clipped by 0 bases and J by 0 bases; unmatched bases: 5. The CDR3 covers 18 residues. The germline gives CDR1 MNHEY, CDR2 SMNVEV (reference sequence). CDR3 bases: TGTGCCAGCAGTTTATCTACTAGCGGGAGATCTAGCACAGATACGCAGTATTTT. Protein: CASSLSTSGRSSTDTQYF.

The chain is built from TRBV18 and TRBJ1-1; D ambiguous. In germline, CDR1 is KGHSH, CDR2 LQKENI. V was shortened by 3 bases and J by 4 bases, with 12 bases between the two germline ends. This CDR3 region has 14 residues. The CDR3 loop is CASSPAATVTEAFF. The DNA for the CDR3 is TGTGCCAGCTCACCGGCGGCCACCGTCACTGAAGCTTTCTTT.

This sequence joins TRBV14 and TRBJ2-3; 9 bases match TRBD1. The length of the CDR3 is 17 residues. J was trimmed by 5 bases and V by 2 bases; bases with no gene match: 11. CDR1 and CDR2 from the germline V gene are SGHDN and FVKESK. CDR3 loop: CASSQFGTGTGRDTQYF. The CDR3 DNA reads TGTGCCAGCAGCCAATTCGGAACCGGGACAGGGAGAGATACGCAGTATTTT.

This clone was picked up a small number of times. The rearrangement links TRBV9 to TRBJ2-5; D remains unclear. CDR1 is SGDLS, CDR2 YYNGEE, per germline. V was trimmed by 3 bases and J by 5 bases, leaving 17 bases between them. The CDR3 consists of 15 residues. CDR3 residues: CASSARQVVGETQYF. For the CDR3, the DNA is TGTGCCAGCAGCGCCCGTCAAGTCGTGGGGGAGACCCAGTACTTC.

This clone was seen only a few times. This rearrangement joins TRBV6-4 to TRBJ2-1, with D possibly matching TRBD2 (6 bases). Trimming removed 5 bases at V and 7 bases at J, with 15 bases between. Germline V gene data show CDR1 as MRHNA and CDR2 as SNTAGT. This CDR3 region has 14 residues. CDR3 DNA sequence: TGTGCCAGCAGTCAATGGTGGGGGGATAATGAGCAGTTCTTC. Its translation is CASSQWWGDNEQFF.

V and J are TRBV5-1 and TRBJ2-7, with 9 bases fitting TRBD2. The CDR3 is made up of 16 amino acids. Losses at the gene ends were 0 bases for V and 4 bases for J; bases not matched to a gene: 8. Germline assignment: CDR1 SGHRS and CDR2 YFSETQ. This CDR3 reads CASSLGRAGGLYEQYF. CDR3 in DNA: TGCGCCAGCAGCTTGGGGCGAGCGGGAGGTTTATACGAGCAGTACTTC.

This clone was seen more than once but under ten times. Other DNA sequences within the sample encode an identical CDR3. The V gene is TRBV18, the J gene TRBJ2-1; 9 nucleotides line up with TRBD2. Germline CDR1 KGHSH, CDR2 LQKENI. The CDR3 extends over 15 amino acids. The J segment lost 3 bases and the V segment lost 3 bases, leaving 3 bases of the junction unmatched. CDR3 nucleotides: TGTGCCAGCTCACCGTTAGCGGGAGACTACAATGAGCAGTTCTTC. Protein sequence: CASSPLAGDYNEQFF. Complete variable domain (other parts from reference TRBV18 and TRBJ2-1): NAGVMQNPRHLVRRRGQEARLRCSPMKGHSHVYWYRQLPEEGLKFMVYLQKENIIDESGMPKERFSAEFPKEGPSILRIQQVVRGDSAAYFCASSPLAGDYNEQFFGPGTRLTVL.

Written as DNA, the CDR3 is TGTGCCAGCCAGGGCGGCGGGAGTGGAGAGACCCAGTACTTC. Residues: CASQGGGSGETQYF. This rearrangement joins TRBV5-4 to TRBJ2-5; 7 bases fit TRBD2. V was clipped by 7 bases and J by 4 bases; unmatched bases: 10. The CDR3 length is 14 residues. Germline values: CDR1 SGHNT, CDR2 YYREEE (reference sequence). Full variable domain (outside the CDR3, taken from reference TRBV5-4 and TRBJ2-5): ETGVTQSPTHLIKTRGQQVTLRCSSQSGHNTVSWYQQALGQGPQFIFQYYREEENGRGNFPPRFSGLQFPNYSSELNVNALELDDSALYLCASQGGGSGETQYFGPGTRLLVL.

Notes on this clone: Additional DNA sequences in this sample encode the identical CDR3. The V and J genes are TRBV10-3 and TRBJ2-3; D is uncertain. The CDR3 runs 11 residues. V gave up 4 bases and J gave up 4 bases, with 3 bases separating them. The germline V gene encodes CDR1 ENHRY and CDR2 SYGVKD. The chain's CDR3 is CAISGADTQYF. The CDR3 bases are TGTGCCATCAGTGGTGCAGATACGCAGTATTTT.

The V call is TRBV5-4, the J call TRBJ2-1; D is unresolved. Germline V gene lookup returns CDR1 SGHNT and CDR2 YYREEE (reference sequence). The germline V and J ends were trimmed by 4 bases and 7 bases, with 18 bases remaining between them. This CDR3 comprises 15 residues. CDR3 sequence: CASSPRVSSLNEQFF. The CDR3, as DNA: TGTGCCAGCAGCCCTCGTGTGTCTAGTCTGAATGAGCAGTTCTTC.

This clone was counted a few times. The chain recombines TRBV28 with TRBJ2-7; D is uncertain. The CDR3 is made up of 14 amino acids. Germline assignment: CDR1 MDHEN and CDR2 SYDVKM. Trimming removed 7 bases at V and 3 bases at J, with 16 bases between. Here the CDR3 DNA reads TGTGCCAGCACCAACGACTTGGCTCTCTACGAGCAGTACTTC. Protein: CASTNDLALYEQYF.

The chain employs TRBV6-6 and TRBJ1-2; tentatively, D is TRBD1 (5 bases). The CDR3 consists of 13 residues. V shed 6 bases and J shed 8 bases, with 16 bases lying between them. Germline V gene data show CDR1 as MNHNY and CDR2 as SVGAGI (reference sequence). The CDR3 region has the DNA TGTGCCAGCAGCCCCATGGGGGGACGGGGCTACACCTTC. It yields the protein CASSPMGGRGYTF.

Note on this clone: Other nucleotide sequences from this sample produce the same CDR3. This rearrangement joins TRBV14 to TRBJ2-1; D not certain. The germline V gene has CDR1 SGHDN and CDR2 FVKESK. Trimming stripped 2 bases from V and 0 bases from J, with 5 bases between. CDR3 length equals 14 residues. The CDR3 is CASSQSSSYNEQFF. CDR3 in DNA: TGTGCCAGCAGCCAAAGCAGCTCCTACAATGAGCAGTTCTTC.

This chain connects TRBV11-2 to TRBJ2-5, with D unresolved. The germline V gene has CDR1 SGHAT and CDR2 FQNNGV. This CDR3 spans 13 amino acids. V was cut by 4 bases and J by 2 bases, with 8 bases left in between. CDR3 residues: CASSSGGQETQYF. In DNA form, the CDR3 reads TGTGCCAGCAGCTCAGGTGGACAAGAGACCCAGTACTTC.

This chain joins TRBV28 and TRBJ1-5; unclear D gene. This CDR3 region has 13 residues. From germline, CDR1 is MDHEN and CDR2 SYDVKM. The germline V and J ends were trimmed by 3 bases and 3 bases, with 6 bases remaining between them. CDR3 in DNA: TGTGCCAGCAGTTTCTTGCTCAATCAGCCCCAGCATTTT. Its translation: CASSFLLNQPQHF.

This CDR3 reads CASSLSLGGSMYEQYF. For the CDR3, the DNA is TGTGCCAGCAGCTTGAGTCTCGGCGGGTCGATGTACGAGCAGTACTTC. V usage is TRBV5-4 and J usage is TRBJ2-7; D is perhaps TRBD2 (5 bases). This CDR3 is 16 amino acids long. The V end was cut by 1 base, the J end by 4 bases, with 18 bases between. CDR1 SGHNT and CDR2 YYREEE come from the germline V gene (reference sequence).

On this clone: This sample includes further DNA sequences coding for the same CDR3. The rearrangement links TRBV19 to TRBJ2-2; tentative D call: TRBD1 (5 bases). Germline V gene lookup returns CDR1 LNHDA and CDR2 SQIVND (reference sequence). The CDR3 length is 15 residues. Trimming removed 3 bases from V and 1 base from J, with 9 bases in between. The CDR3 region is CASSIPGQNTGELFF. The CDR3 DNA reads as TGTGCCAGTAGTATCCCTGGACAGAACACCGGGGAGCTGTTTTTT.

The CDR3 DNA reads TGTGCCAGCAGCCAAAGTGATAGCGGGAGTTCAGAGACCCAGTACTTC. Its protein product is CASSQSDSGSSETQYF. The J gene is TRBJ2-5, the V gene TRBV4-2; 9 positions agree with TRBD2. V was clipped by 2 bases and J by 4 bases; unmatched bases: 8. The germline CDR1 and CDR2 sequences are LGHNA and YNFKEQ. This CDR3 has 16 residues.

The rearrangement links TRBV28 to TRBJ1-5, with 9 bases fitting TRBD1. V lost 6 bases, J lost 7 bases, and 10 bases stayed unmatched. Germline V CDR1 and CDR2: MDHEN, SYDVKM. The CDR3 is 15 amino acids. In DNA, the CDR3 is TGTGCCAGCAGAACCGGGACAGGGACACGGCAGCCCCAGCATTTT. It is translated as CASRTGTGTRQPQHF.

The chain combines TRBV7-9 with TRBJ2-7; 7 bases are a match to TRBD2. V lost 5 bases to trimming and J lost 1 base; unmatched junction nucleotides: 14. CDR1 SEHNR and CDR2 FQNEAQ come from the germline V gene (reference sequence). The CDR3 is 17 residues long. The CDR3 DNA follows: TGTGCCAGCAGCGCAGCCCTCGCTAGCGGCCTGTCCTACGAGCAGTACTTC. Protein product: CASSAALASGLSYEQYF.